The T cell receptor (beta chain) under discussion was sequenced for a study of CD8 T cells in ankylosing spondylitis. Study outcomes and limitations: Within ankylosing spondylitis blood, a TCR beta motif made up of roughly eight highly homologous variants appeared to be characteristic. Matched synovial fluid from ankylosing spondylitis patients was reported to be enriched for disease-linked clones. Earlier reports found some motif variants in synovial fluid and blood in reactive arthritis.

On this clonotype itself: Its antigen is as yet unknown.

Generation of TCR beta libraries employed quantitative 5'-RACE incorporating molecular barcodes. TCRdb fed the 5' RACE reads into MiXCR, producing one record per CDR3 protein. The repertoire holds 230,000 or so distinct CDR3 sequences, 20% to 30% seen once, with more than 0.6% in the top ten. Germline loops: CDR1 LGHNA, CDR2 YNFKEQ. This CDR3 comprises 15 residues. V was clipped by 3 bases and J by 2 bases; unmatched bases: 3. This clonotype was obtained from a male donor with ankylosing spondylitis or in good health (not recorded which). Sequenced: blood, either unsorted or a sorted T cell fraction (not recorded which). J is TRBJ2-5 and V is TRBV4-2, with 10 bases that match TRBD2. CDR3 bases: TGTGCCAGCAGCCAGGAGCGGGGGGGTCAAGAGACCCAGTACTTC. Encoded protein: CASSQERGGQETQYF.